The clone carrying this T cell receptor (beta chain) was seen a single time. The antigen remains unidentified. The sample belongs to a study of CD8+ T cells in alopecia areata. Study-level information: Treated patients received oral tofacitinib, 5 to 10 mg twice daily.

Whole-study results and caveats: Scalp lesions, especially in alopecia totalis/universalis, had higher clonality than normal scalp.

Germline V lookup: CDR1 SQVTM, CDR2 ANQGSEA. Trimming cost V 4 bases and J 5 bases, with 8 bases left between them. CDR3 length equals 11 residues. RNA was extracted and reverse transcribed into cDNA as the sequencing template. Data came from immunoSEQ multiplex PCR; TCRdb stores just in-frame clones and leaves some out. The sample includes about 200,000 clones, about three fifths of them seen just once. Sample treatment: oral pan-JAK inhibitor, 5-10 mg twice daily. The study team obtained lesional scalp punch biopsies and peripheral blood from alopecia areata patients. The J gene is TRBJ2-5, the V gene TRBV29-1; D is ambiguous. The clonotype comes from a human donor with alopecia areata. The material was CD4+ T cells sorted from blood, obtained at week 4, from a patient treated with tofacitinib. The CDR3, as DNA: TGCAGCGTTGTGACGGGCGAGACCCAGTACTTC. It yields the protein CSVVTGETQYF.